This TCR beta chain was found in a study of blood T cells in healthy people across ages. General study results and limits: In long-lived donors, naive CD4+ cell counts and diversity exceeded those of aged donors.

The ends were cut back, 4 bases at V and 5 bases at J, with 17 bases in the middle. The CDR3 spans 15 residues. Looked up from germline, CDR1 is MDHEN and CDR2 is SYDVKM. With a J-beta primer mix and a sample-barcoded 5' primer, a second PCR ran about 7 to 11 cycles. TCRdb processed the 5' RACE reads anew with MiXCR; each CDR3 protein has one entry. The sample holds 800,000 to 950,000 distinct CDR3 sequences, almost 30% seen once. For this clonotype: Antigen: not known.

The same data also contributed to another study, on T cells of mothers and their children. Per that paper: A few healthy Caucasian mothers and their six children donated.

The clonotype originates from a woman aged 40 to 55 in good health. The sample was blood. The chain uses TRBV28 and TRBJ1-1; possibly TRBD1 for D (6 bases). The CDR3: CASSSTTGIGTEAFF. For the CDR3, the DNA is TGTGCCAGCAGTTCTACTACAGGGATCGGGACTGAAGCTTTCTTT.